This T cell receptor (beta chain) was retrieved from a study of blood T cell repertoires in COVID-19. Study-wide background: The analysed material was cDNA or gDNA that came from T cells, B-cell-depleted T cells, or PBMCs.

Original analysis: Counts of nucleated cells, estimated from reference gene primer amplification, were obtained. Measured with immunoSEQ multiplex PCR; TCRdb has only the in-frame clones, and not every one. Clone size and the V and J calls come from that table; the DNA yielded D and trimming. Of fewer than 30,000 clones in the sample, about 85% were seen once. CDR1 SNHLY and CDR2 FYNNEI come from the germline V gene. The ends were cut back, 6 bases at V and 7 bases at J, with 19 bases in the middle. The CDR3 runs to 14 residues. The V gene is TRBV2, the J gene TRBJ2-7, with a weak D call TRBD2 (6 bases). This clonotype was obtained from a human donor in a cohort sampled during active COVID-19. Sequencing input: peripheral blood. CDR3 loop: CASRLRDFSWEQYF. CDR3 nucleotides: TGTGCCAGCAGACTCCGGGACTTCTCGTGGGAGCAGTACTTC.